Sequencing of this T cell receptor (beta chain) was carried out in a study of a mutant IDH1 vaccine in newly diagnosed glioma. Study as a whole: Patients, over weeks 1, 3, 5, 7, 11, 15, 19 and 23, received a total of eight vaccinations.

Time point denoted: week 5, during vaccination. Every single dose of the vaccine, 300 ug of mutant IDH1 20-mer peptide, came with topical imiquimod. The J segment lost 4 bases and the V segment lost 9 bases, leaving 11 bases of the junction unmatched. The germline CDR1 and CDR2 sequences are MNHNS and SASEGT. The CDR3 has 15 amino acids. About this clone itself: As yet, its antigen is unknown.

The table came from immunoSEQ multiplex PCR; TCRdb's copy has only in-frame clones and leaves some out. The sample has around 50,000 clones; over 80% are singletons. V usage is TRBV6-1 and J usage is TRBJ2-2, with 7 bases that match TRBD1. The clonotype originates from a woman aged 40-49 years with glioma. Sequencing used PBMCs, obtained from a glioma patient whose treatment included an IDH1 peptide vaccine. CDR3 residues: CASIHRQGFTGELFF. As DNA, the CDR3 is TGTGCCAGTATTCATCGACAGGGTTTCACCGGGGAGCTGTTTTTT.